Detailed here is one TCR beta chain. The antigen is not known. The source of the sample is a study of cytomegalovirus exposure and HLA in healthy donors. This PCR relied on a set of 60 Vbeta primers and 13 Jbeta primers. The repertoire was sequenced with immunoSEQ multiplex PCR; TCRdb's copy has only in-frame clones and lacks some. The sample includes roughly 150,000 clones, 76% of them seen just once. There are 16 residues in the CDR3. V lost 0 bases to trimming and J lost 0 bases, with 11 bases between them. Germline CDR1 and CDR2: LGHNA and YSLEER. Broader study findings: Productive status was seen about 90% or about 30% of the time for most TCR beta V segments in an earlier analysis.

The gene calls are TRBV4-3 and TRBJ1-2; D uncertain. This clonotype originated in a man between 40 and 49 years old in good health and CMV-seronegative. The sequenced sample was PBMCs. This CDR3 is CASSQDYPSANYGYTF. For the CDR3, the DNA is TGCGCCAGCAGCCAAGATTACCCCAGCGCTAACTATGGCTACACCTTC.